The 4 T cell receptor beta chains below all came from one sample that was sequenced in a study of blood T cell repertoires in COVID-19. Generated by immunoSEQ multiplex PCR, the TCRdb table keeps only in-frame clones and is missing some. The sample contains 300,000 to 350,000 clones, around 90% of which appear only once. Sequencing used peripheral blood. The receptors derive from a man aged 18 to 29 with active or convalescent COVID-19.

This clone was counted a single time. The CDR3 loop reads CASSPLQTGNEQYF. CDR3 bases: TGTGCCAGCTCACCACTACAGACAGGGAACGAGCAGTACTTC. The V and J genes are TRBV18 and TRBJ2-7; TRBD1 aligns across 7 bases. Germline lookup yields CDR1 KGHSH and CDR2 LQKENI. There are 14 residues in the CDR3. V was pared by 1 base and J by 5 bases, with 5 bases of the junction left unmatched.

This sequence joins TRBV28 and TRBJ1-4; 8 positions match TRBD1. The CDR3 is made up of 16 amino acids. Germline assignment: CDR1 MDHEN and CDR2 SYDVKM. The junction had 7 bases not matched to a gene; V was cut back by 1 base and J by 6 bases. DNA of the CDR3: TGTGCCAGCAGTTTATCCCTGGCAGGGGGCCATGAAAAACTGTTTTTT. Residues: CASSLSLAGGHEKLFF.

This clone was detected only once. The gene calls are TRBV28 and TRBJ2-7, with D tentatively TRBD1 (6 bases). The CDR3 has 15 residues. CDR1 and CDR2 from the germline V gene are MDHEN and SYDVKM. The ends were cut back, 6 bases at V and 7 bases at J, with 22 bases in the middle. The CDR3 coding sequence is TGTGCCAGCAGAACAGGGAATGTGGTTGCGTGGGAGCAGTACTTC. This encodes CASRTGNVVAWEQYF.

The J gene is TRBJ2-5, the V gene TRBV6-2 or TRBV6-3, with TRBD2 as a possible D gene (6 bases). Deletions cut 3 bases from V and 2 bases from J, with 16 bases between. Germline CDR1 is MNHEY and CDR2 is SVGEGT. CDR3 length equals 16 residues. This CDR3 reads CASSYRRGHIQETQYF. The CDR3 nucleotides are TGTGCCAGCAGTTATCGGAGGGGTCATATTCAAGAGACCCAGTACTTC.